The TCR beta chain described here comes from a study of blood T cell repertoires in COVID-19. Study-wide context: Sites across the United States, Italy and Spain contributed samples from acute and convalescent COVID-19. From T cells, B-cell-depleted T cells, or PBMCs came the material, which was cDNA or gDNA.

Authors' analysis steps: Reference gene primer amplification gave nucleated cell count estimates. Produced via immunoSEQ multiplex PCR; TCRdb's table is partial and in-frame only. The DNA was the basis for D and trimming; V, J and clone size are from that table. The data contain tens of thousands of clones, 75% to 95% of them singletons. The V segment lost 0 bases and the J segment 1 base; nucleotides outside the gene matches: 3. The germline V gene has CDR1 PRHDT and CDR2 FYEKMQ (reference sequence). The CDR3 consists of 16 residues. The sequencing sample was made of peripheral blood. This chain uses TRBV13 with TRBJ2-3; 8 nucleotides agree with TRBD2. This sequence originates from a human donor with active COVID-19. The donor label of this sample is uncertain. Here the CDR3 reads CASSLGLAGRTDTQYF. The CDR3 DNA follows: TGTGCCAGCAGCTTAGGGTTAGCGGGGCGCACAGATACGCAGTATTTT. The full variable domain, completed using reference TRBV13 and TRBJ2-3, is AAGVIQSPRHLIKEKRETATLKCYPIPRHDTVYWYQQGPGQDPQFLISFYEKMQSDKGSIPDRFSAQQFSDYHSELNMSSLELGDSALYFCASSLGLAGRTDTQYFGPGTRLTVL.